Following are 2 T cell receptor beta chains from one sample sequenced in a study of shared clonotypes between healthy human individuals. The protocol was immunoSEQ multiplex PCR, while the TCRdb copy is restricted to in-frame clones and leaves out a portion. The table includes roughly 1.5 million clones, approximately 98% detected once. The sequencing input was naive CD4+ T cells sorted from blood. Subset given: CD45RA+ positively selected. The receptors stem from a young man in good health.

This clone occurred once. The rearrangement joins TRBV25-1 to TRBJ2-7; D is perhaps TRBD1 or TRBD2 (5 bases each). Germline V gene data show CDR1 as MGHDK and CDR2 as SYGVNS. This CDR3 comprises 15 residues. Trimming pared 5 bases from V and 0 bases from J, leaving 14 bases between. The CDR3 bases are TGTGCCAGCAGTCCCCCCGGGACCCGCTCCTACGAGCAGTACTTC. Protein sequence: CASSPPGTRSYEQYF.

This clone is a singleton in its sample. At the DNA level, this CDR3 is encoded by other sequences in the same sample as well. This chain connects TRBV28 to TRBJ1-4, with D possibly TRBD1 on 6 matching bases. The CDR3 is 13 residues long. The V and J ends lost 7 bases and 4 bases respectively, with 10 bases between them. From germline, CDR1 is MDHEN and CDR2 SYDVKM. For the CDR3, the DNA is TGTGCCAGCACCGGACAGCTTAATGAAAAACTGTTTTTT. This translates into CASTGQLNEKLFF.